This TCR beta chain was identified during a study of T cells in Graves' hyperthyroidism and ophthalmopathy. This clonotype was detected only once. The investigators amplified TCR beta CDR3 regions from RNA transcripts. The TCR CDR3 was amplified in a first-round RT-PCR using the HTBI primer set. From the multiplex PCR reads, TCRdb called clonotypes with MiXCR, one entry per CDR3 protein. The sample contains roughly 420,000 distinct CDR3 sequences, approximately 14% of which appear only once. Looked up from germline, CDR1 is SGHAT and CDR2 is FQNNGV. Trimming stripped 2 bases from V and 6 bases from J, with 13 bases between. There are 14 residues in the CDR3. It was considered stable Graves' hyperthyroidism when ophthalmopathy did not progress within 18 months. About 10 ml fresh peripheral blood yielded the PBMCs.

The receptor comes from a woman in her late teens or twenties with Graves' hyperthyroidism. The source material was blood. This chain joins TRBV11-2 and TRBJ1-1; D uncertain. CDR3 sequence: CASSLRGRDSEAFF. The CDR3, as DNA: TGTGCCAGCAGCTTAAGAGGGCGAGACTCTGAAGCTTTCTTT. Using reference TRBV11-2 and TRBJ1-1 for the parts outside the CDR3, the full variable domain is EAGVAQSPRYKIIEKRQSVAFWCNPISGHATLYWYQQILGQGPKLLIQFQNNGVVDDSQLPKDRFSAERLKGVDSTLKIQPAKLEDSAVYLCASSLRGRDSEAFFGQGTRLTVV.